The 8 T cell receptor beta chains listed next were all sequenced from one sample in a study of T cells in Graves' hyperthyroidism and ophthalmopathy. TCR beta CDR3 sequences were amplified from RNA transcripts. First-round RT-PCR of the TCR CDR3 relied on the HTBI primer set. TCRdb reprocessed the multiplex PCR reads with MiXCR, giving one entry per CDR3 protein. The repertoire holds approximately 330,000 distinct CDR3 sequences, with around 23% as singletons. Sequencing was done on a sample of blood. The receptors originated from a woman aged 45 to 65 with Graves' hyperthyroidism.

Many counts were recorded for this clonotype. The chain recombines TRBV27 with TRBJ2-5, with a possible D match to TRBD2 (7 bases). The germline V gene has CDR1 MNHEY and CDR2 SMNVEV (reference sequence). The V end lost 1 base, the J end lost 1 base, and 10 bases lay between the germline ends. The CDR3 has 15 amino acids. DNA of the CDR3: TGTGCCAGCAGTTTATACGGGGGGCCCCAAGAGACCCAGTACTTC. Amino acid sequence: CASSLYGGPQETQYF.

Of note for this clonotype: This could be a read error, since a much larger clone is one nucleotide away. This chain connects TRBV5-5 to TRBJ2-1, with 8 bases matching TRBD2. CDR3 length: 15 amino acids. CDR1 is SGHKS and CDR2 is YYEKEE in the germline V gene (reference sequence). The CDR3 bases are TGTGCCAGCAGTACGGGACTAGTCCCCCACAATGGGCAGTTCTTC. Translation: CASSTGLVPHNGQFF. Full variable domain (outside the CDR3, taken from reference TRBV5-5 and TRBJ2-1): DAGVTQSPTHLIKTRGQQVTLRCSPISGHKSVSWYQQVLGQGPQFIFQYYEKEERGRGNFPDRFSARQFPNYSSELNVNALLLGDSALYLCASSTGLVPHNGQFFGPGTRLTVL.

Concerning this clonotype itself: Possible read error: a much larger clone is one base away. The chain uses TRBV5-1 and TRBJ2-1; the match to TRBD2 covers 9 bases. The DNA end lines up better with TRBJ2-7; the J call may be wrong. The germline V gene encodes CDR1 SGHRS and CDR2 YFSETQ. The CDR3 runs to 16 residues. CDR3 protein: CASSINLAGAYNEQYF. The CDR3, as DNA: TGCGCCAGCAGCATAAACTTAGCGGGAGCCTACAATGAGCAGTACTTC.

This clonotype was counted many times. The J gene is TRBJ2-5, the V gene TRBV7-3, with D unresolved. The germline V and J ends were trimmed by 5 bases and 7 bases, with 14 bases remaining between them. The CDR3 sequence is 13 residues long. CDR1 SGHTA and CDR2 FQGTGA come from the germline V gene. CDR3 DNA: TGTGCCAGCAGCATTGACCAGTACTTGACCCAGTACTTC. Amino acids: CASSIDQYLTQYF.

CDR3: CASSPGLAGAHYEQYF. CDR3 DNA sequence: TGTGCCAGCAGCCCGGGACTAGCGGGTGCTCATTACGAGCAGTACTTC. The rearrangement uses TRBV7-2 and TRBJ2-7; TRBD2 agrees at 12 bases. The CDR3 covers 16 residues. Germline-derived CDR1 and CDR2 are SGHTA and FQGNSA. J gave up 4 bases and V 5 bases, and 9 bases lay outside the gene matches.

This clonotype occurred many times. V is TRBV20-1 and J is TRBJ1-1; weak D call: TRBD1 (6 bases). The CDR3 contains 13 residues. V was cut by 5 bases and J by 1 base, with 11 bases left in between. The V gene's germline CDR1 is DFQATT and CDR2 SNEGSKA (reference sequence). This CDR3 is CSADQGWNTEAFF. In DNA form, the CDR3 reads TGCAGTGCTGATCAGGGGTGGAACACTGAAGCTTTCTTT.

Ten or more counts support this clonotype. The chain is built from TRBV6-6 and TRBJ1-2; no clear D. Per germline, CDR1 MNHNY and CDR2 SVGAGI (reference sequence). Trimming stripped 0 bases from V and 0 bases from J, with 14 bases between. The CDR3 contains 17 residues. The CDR3 DNA reads TGTGCCAGCAGTTACTCGAATATGTGGCGAGCTAACTATGGCTACACCTTC. It codes for CASSYSNMWRANYGYTF.

This clonotype was seen ten or more times. The chain recombines TRBV18 with TRBJ2-3, with 9 bases lining up with TRBD2. The germline CDR1 and CDR2 sequences are KGHSH and LQKENI. The CDR3 consists of 17 residues. The ends lost 2 bases at V and 2 bases at J; junction bases unmatched: 8. The CDR3 sequence: CASSPLSERGDTDTQYF. In DNA form, the CDR3 reads TGTGCCAGCTCACCATTATCGGAGCGGGGGGACACAGATACGCAGTATTTT.